This is a list of T cell receptor beta chains from one sample in a study of cytomegalovirus exposure and HLA in healthy donors. TCRdb keeps only in-frame clones here, not all; method: immunoSEQ multiplex PCR. The table has over 150,000 clones, around 80% seen once; the top ten hold roughly 5%. Sequencing was performed on PBMCs. The receptors were gathered from a man aged 25-45 years in good health and CMV-seronegative. CDR3s include the opening cysteine and the closing phenylalanine or tryptophan. D genes are given only for firm matches. Expanded clones get a size class; other rows say once, few or many, or leave the size out.

j_gene | abundance | v_gene | d_gene | CDR3aa | CDR3nt
TRBJ1-3 | once | TRBV13 | . | CASSPTAISGNTIYF | TGTGCCAGCAGCCCAACAGCCATCTCTGGAAACACCATATATTTT
TRBJ1-1 | . | TRBV28 | . | CASSTQGRLSLLAFF | TGTGCCAGCAGTACACAAGGGAGATTGTCATTGTTGGCTTTCTTT
TRBJ2-3 | . | TRBV7-3 | TRBD2 | CASSSRLAGLTDTQYF | TGTGCCAGCAGCTCCAGACTAGCGGGGCTCACAGATACGCAGTATTTT
TRBJ2-7 | . | TRBV7-5 | . | CAGRQGWNDEQYF | TGTGCCGGGAGACAGGGGTGGAACGACGAGCAGTACTTC
TRBJ2-7 | once | TRBV19 | TRBD1 | CASRKQGAYEQYF | TGTGCCAGCCGCAAACAGGGGGCCTACGAGCAGTACTTC
TRBJ2-2 | . | TRBV30 | . | CAWSPSNTGELFF | TGTGCCTGGAGTCCCTCGAACACCGGGGAGCTGTTTTTT
TRBJ2-1 | few | TRBV9 | TRBD2 | CASSVKWTREAYNEQFF | TGTGCCAGCAGCGTGAAGTGGACCCGGGAGGCCTACAATGAGCAGTTCTTC
TRBJ2-7 | . | TRBV5-4 | TRBD2 | CASSPSLERGYYEQYF | TGTGCCAGCAGCCCGTCCCTCGAGCGGGGATACTACGAGCAGTACTTC
TRBJ1-1 | . | TRBV6-1 | . | CASSEGRRWDTEAFF | TGTGCCAGCAGTGAAGGTCGGAGGTGGGACACTGAAGCTTTCTTT
TRBJ2-7 | . | TRBV28 | . | CASSPRDEQYF | TGTGCCAGCAGTCCCCGGGACGAGCAGTACTTC
TRBJ2-2 | . | TRBV7-9 | . | CASRPGGSTGELFF | TGTGCCAGCCGCCCAGGGGGGTCGACCGGGGAGCTGTTTTTT
TRBJ1-5 | . | TRBV28 | TRBD1 | CASSTTGEFNQPQHF | TGTGCCAGCAGTACGACAGGGGAATTCAATCAGCCCCAGCATTTT
TRBJ2-6 | . | TRBV19 | TRBD1 | CATEGNRGSGANVLTF | TGTGCCACCGAAGGGAACAGGGGATCTGGGGCCAACGTCCTGACTTTC
TRBJ2-7 | . | TRBV27 | TRBD2 | CASSLLAGDAEQYF | TGTGCCAGCAGCCTACTAGCGGGAGATGCCGAGCAGTACTTC
TRBJ1-1 | . | TRBV2 | . | CASRAYSSEAFF | TGTGCCAGCAGGGCATACAGCTCCGAGGCTTTCTTT
TRBJ1-5 | . | TRBV13 | TRBD1 | CASSLGGQPNQPQHF | TGTGCCAGCAGCTTAGGGGGACAGCCTAATCAGCCCCAGCATTTT